The clone carrying this TCR beta chain has ten or more counts. No antigen is known for it. Other DNA sequences in the sample encode the same CDR3. This CDR3 comprises 12 residues. CDR1 is MGHDK and CDR2 is SYGVNS in the germline V gene. V lost 8 bases to trimming and J lost 1 base, with 3 bases between them. These data are taken from a study of beta chain features in type 1 diabetes. About the study: About 110,000,000 sorted cells were examined across all samples.

Isolated RNA was reverse transcribed in full, so expressed TCRB transcripts were sequenced. This table comes from immunoSEQ multiplex PCR, and its TCRdb copy is limited to in-frame clones, with some not included. Seen here are just over 600,000 clones, about 16% observed once, and the top ten hold roughly 0.098%. Study findings and constraints: Insertions were fewer and deletions more numerous at VDJ junctions in type 1 diabetes patients. Moderately but significantly shorter TCRB CDR3s were found in Type 1 diabetes patients in all four CD4+ subsets.

The sequencing sample was made of naive CD4+ T cells from blood. The sequence derives from a man younger than 35 in good health. The V and J genes are TRBV25-1 and TRBJ2-6; D is ambiguous. The CDR3 sequence is CASSSGANVLTF. The DNA of the CDR3 is TGTGCCAGCTCATCTGGGGCCAACGTCCTGACTTTC.